The rows below give T cell receptor beta chains drawn from one sample of a study of blood T cell repertoires in COVID-19. The table came from immunoSEQ multiplex PCR; TCRdb's copy has only in-frame clones and leaves some out. The data show approximately 390,000 clones, with more than 75% seen just once and 2% to 2.5% held by the top ten. Input material: peripheral blood. These receptors were obtained from a woman aged 55-69 years with COVID-19, enrolled during active disease. Both conserved end residues are part of each CDR3. The D gene is left open where the match is weak. The size of a clone is reported for some rows only, either as once, few or many, or as a class for expanded clones.

TRBV18	TRBJ2-7	TRBD2	.	CASSSAGGLGEQYF	TGTGCCAGCTCATCAGCGGGGGGGCTTGGCGAGCAGTACTTC
TRBV6-5	TRBJ1-4	TRBD1	.	CASSYGGQGNEKLFF	TGTGCCAGCAGTTACGGGGGACAGGGTAATGAAAAACTGTTTTTT
TRBV28	TRBJ1-5	.	.	CASSSWLGWGGNQPQHF	TGTGCCAGCAGCTCCTGGTTGGGGTGGGGGGGAAATCAGCCCCAGCATTTT
TRBV4-1	TRBJ2-5	TRBD1	.	CASSQATGGRETQYF	TGCGCCAGCAGCCAGGCGACAGGGGGAAGAGAGACCCAGTACTTC
TRBV2	TRBJ1-1	.	.	CASRVRFEAFF	TGTGCCAGCAGGGTGAGGTTCGAAGCTTTCTTT
TRBV18	TRBJ1-5	.	.	CASSPTGRGGIQPQHF	TGTGCCAGCTCACCTACAGGGAGAGGGGGAATTCAGCCCCAGCATTTT
TRBV5-1	TRBJ1-2	TRBD1	.	CASSEGTANYGYTF	TGCGCCAGCAGCGAAGGGACAGCTAACTATGGCTACACCTTC
TRBV5-6	TRBJ1-1	TRBD1	.	CASSRTGVWDTEAFF	TGTGCCAGCAGTCGGACAGGGGTATGGGACACTGAAGCTTTCTTT
TRBV19	TRBJ2-1	TRBD1	.	CASNGGQTYNEQFF	TGTGCCAGTAATGGGGGACAGACCTACAATGAGCAGTTCTTC
TRBV4-1	TRBJ1-5	TRBD1	.	CASSVSGTGARGPQHF	TGCGCCAGCAGCGTATCCGGGACAGGGGCCCGGGGGCCCCAGCATTTT
TRBV27	TRBJ1-1	.	.	CASRSNRVGTEAFF	TGTGCCAGCAGATCTAACAGGGTGGGCACTGAAGCTTTCTTT
TRBV2	TRBJ1-4	.	.	CASTRTEEKLFF	TGTGCCAGCACCCGGACAGAAGAAAAACTGTTTTTT
TRBV14	TRBJ2-1	.	once	CASSQVSTYNEQFF	TGTGCCAGCAGCCAAGTCTCCACATACAATGAGCAGTTCTTC
TRBV28	TRBJ2-1	TRBD1	.	CASRSGGTEQFF	TGTGCCAGCAGGTCAGGGGGCACTGAGCAGTTCTTC
TRBV7-2	TRBJ1-6	.	.	CASSLGAPGMGNSPLHF	TGTGCCAGCAGCTTAGGGGCGCCAGGGATGGGGAATTCACCCCTCCACTTT
TRBV7-6	TRBJ1-6	.	.	CASSPGTVPDYNSPLHF	TGTGCCAGCAGCCCCGGGACTGTCCCTGACTATAATTCACCCCTCCACTTT
TRBV5-6	TRBJ1-3	.	.	CASSRGELRGSGNTIYF	TGTGCCAGCAGCCGGGGGGAACTTCGAGGCTCCGGAAACACCATATATTTT
TRBV28	TRBJ1-2	TRBD1	.	CASRPQGIYGYTF	TGTGCCAGCAGGCCACAGGGGATATATGGCTACACCTTC
TRBV9	TRBJ2-1	TRBD2	.	CASSVGGGSSYNEQFF	TGTGCCAGCAGCGTAGGGGGCGGGAGCTCCTACAATGAGCAGTTCTTC
TRBV4-2	TRBJ1-6	TRBD1	.	CASSRGTAYGSPLHF	TGTGCCAGCAGCCGCGGGACAGCTTATGGTTCACCCCTCCACTTT
TRBV14	TRBJ2-1	TRBD2	.	CASSPPRLASGDNEQFF	TGTGCCAGCAGCCCCCCAAGGCTGGCTAGCGGGGACAATGAGCAGTTCTTC
TRBV29-1	TRBJ1-1	.	once	CSAVREVEAFF	TGCAGCGCCGTCCGGGAGGTTGAAGCTTTCTTT
TRBV7-3	TRBJ2-3	TRBD1	.	CASSSTGSYLDTQYF	TGTGCCAGCAGCTCGACAGGGAGCTACTTGGATACGCAGTATTTT
TRBV28	TRBJ1-2	.	.	CASSSSTGGYGYTF	.
TRBV2	TRBJ1-2	TRBD1	.	CASRASPGQYRGQDGYTF	TGTGCCAGCAGAGCCAGTCCCGGACAATACAGGGGGCAGGATGGCTACACCTTC
TRBV4-2	TRBJ2-7	TRBD1	.	CASSQAGTGPYEQYF	TGTGCCAGCAGCCAGGCTGGGACAGGTCCATACGAGCAGTACTTC
TRBV28	TRBJ1-1	TRBD1	.	CASSFRDRANTEAFF	TGTGCCAGCAGTTTCCGGGACAGGGCGAACACTGAAGCTTTCTTT
TRBV6-6	TRBJ1-1	.	.	CASSTPNTEAFF	TGTGCCAGCAGTACTCCGAACACTGAAGCTTTCTTT
TRBV5-1	TRBJ2-7	TRBD1	.	CASSPGQTYEQYF	TGCGCCAGCAGCCCGGGACAGACCTACGAGCAGTACTTC
TRBV11-2	TRBJ2-3	TRBD2	.	CASSRRSGGSTDTQYF	TGTGCCAGCAGCCGCCGTAGCGGGGGCAGCACAGATACGCAGTATTTT
TRBV3-1/TRBV3-2	TRBJ2-5	TRBD2	.	CASSRGLAGGQETQYF	TGTGCCAGCAGCCGAGGACTAGCGGGGGGCCAAGAGACCCAGTACTTC
TRBV29-1	TRBJ2-1	TRBD2	.	CSAGLAGTNEQFF	TGCAGCGCCGGACTAGCGGGCACCAATGAGCAGTTCTTC
TRBV28	TRBJ1-5	TRBD1	.	CASRVSGTGVYQPQHF	TGTGCCAGCAGGGTAAGCGGGACAGGGGTTTATCAGCCCCAGCATTTT
TRBV28	TRBJ2-5	TRBD2	once	CASSPGGLAGETQYF	TGTGCCAGCAGTCCTGGGGGACTAGCAGGAGAGACCCAGTACTTC
TRBV6-6	TRBJ2-1	TRBD2	.	CASSYSPLAGGNEQFF	TGTGCCAGCAGTTACTCGCCCCTGGCGGGGGGAAATGAGCAGTTCTTC
TRBV4-2	TRBJ2-1	TRBD1	.	CASSQGQGPYNEQFF	TGTGCCAGCAGCCAAGGACAGGGACCCTACAATGAGCAGTTCTTC
TRBV28	TRBJ1-5	.	.	CASRTPRARQPQHF	TGTGCCAGCAGGACCCCCAGGGCTCGACAGCCCCAGCATTTT
TRBV5-8	TRBJ2-5	TRBD2	.	CASSLRLRAGGHQETQYF	TGTGCCAGCAGCTTGAGGTTGCGTGCGGGGGGGCACCAAGAGACCCAGTACTTC
TRBV19	TRBJ1-5	.	once	CASSSGATRVDQPQHF	TGTGCCAGTAGCTCTGGGGCTACAAGGGTAGATCAGCCCCAGCATTTT
TRBV21-1	TRBJ1-1	.	.	CASSIRQGNTEAFF	TGTGCCAGCAGCATACGACAGGGCAACACTGAAGCTTTCTTT
TRBV3-1/TRBV3-2	TRBJ2-3	TRBD2	.	CASSAPGLAGGRSTQYF	TGTGCCAGCAGCGCACCGGGACTAGCGGGGGGGCGTAGTACGCAGTATTTT
TRBV18	TRBJ1-5	.	.	CASSPNSDRSQPQHF	TGTGCCAGCTCACCCAATTCTGATCGGTCCCAGCCCCAGCATTTT
TRBV9	TRBJ2-5	.	.	CASSPLGSRGGQETQYF	TGTGCCAGCAGCCCATTAGGCTCCCGAGGGGGCCAAGAGACCCAGTACTTC
TRBV2	TRBJ1-2	TRBD1	.	CASSEQGAASLRGGYTF	TGTGCCAGCAGTGAACAGGGGGCCGCCAGCTTACGGGGAGGCTACACCTTC
TRBV12-3/TRBV12-4	TRBJ2-2	TRBD2	once	CASRPGLTGELFF	TGTGCCAGCAGACCGGGACTAACCGGGGAGCTGTTTTTT
TRBV7-9	TRBJ1-1	.	.	CASSLSSPEAFF	TGTGCCAGCAGCTTAAGTAGCCCTGAAGCTTTCTTT
TRBV27	TRBJ2-1	.	.	CASSLFKRNEQFF	TGTGCCAGCAGTTTATTTAAGAGGAATGAGCAGTTCTTC
TRBV6-5	TRBJ2-3	TRBD2	.	CASSSSSGVTDTQYF	TGTGCCAGCAGTTCATCTAGCGGGGTCACAGATACGCAGTATTTT
TRBV5-6	TRBJ1-5	.	.	CASSRGLINQPQHF	TGTGCCAGCAGCCGGGGACTGATCAATCAGCCCCAGCATTTT
TRBV9	TRBJ2-1	.	once	CASSVEEGSGDEQFF	TGTGCCAGCAGCGTAGAGGAGGGGTCTGGGGATGAGCAGTTCTTC
TRBV7-3	TRBJ2-1	TRBD2	once	CASSHRSGGWNEQFF	TGTGCCAGCAGCCACAGGAGCGGGGGTTGGAATGAGCAGTTCTTC
TRBV21-1	TRBJ1-5	.	.	CASSEVRVSNQPQHF	TGTGCCAGCAGCGAAGTCAGGGTTAGCAATCAGCCCCAGCATTTT
TRBV6-5	TRBJ1-1	.	.	CASSSYTEAFF	TGTGCCAGCAGCTCTTACACTGAAGCTTTCTTT
TRBV12-3/TRBV12-4	TRBJ1-1	.	.	CASQLTPNTEAFF	TGTGCCAGCCAGTTGACTCCTAACACTGAAGCTTTCTTT
TRBV6-5	TRBJ1-2	.	.	CASSPILAGEGGYTF	TGTGCCAGCAGTCCTATCCTCGCCGGGGAGGGCGGCTACACCTTC